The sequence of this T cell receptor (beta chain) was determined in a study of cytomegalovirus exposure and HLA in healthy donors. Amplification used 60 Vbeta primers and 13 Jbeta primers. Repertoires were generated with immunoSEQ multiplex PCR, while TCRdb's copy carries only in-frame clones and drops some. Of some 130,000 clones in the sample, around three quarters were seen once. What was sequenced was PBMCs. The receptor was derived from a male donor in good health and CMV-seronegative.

The CDR3 sequence is CATPDRETGELFF. CDR3 bases: TGTGCCACCCCGGACCGGGAGACCGGGGAGCTGTTTTTT. The chain links TRBV19 to TRBJ2-2; a possible D gene is TRBD2 (6 bases). The CDR3 sequence is 13 residues long. Deletions cut 10 bases from V and 5 bases from J, with 14 bases between. Per germline, CDR1 LNHDA and CDR2 SQIVND (reference sequence).